A selection of T cell receptor beta chains follows, all from one sample in a study of blood T cell repertoires in COVID-19. Measured with immunoSEQ multiplex PCR; TCRdb has only the in-frame clones, and not every one. The repertoire holds about 150,000 clones, around 85% seen once, with approximately 2.4% in the top ten. The sequenced material came from peripheral blood. The receptors come from a woman aged 65 to 85 with acute or convalescent COVID-19. Each CDR3 is given with its conserved first and last residue.

j_call | v_call | cdr3_aa
TRBJ1-4 | TRBV7-3 | CASSLNGRGRDEKLFF
TRBJ2-2 | TRBV3-1/TRBV3-2 | CASTSSYVTGELFF
TRBJ2-5 | TRBV6-6 | CASRRGQGSRETQYF
TRBJ1-3 | TRBV4-2 | CASSRTQGSGNTIYF
TRBJ2-2 | TRBV7-9 | CASSFNPVAGELFF
TRBJ2-7 | TRBV7-2 | CASSPPSGEQYF
TRBJ1-1 | TRBV28 | CASSLFSGGSTEAFF
TRBJ1-1 | TRBV3-1/TRBV3-2 | CASSQEGRNAFF
TRBJ2-1 | TRBV7-9 | CASRTLRGPSYNEQFF
TRBJ1-5 | TRBV28 | CASSYPPQGSNQPQHF
TRBJ1-1 | TRBV28 | CASSLVKGREVNTEAFF
TRBJ2-7 | TRBV7-2 | CASSLAASGATYEQYF
TRBJ2-7 | TRBV5-4 | CASSTSGGWQYF
TRBJ1-4 | TRBV27 | CASKDRGEKLFF
TRBJ1-2 | TRBV14 | CASSRVTGILGAGYTF
TRBJ2-7 | TRBV7-2 | CASSLAEGAVEQYF
TRBJ1-4 | TRBV3-1/TRBV3-2 | CASSLRQGDTNEKLFF
TRBJ2-3 | TRBV3-1/TRBV3-2 | CASSQDQGTSVYF
TRBJ2-3 | TRBV6-1 | CASSETGAFTDTQYF
TRBJ2-1 | TRBV20-1 | CSARQGYEQFF
TRBJ2-1 | TRBV5-1 | CASSLVRTGYNEQFF
TRBJ1-1 | TRBV5-1 | CASSAIGGITEAFF
TRBJ1-1 | TRBV7-9 | CASSLAGMNTEAFF
TRBJ2-3 | TRBV25-1 | CASGAGSTDTQYF
TRBJ1-1 | TRBV4-2 | CASSQDSQPKNTEAFF
TRBJ2-5 | TRBV25-1 | CASSATDRNQETQYF
TRBJ1-5 | TRBV6-2/TRBV6-3 | CASSLTGGGYSNQPQHF
TRBJ2-5 | TRBV18 | CASSPIQTVQETQYF
TRBJ1-6 | TRBV3-1/TRBV3-2 | CASSPWDRELGSPLHF
TRBJ2-1 | TRBV10-2 | CASSEGLAGDNEQFF
TRBJ1-6 | TRBV19 | CASGGWDSPLHF